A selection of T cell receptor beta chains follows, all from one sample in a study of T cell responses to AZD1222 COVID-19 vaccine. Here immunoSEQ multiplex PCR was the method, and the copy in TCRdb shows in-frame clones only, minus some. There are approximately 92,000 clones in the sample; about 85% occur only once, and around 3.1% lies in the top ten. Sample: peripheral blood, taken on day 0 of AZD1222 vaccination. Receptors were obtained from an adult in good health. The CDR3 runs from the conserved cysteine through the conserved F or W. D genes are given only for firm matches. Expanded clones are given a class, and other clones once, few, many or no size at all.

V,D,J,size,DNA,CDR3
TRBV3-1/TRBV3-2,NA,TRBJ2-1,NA,TGTGCCAGCAGCCAAGATTGGGGGGCCTCCTACAATGAGCAGTTCTTC,CASSQDWGASYNEQFF
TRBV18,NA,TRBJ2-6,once,TGTGCCAGCTCACCGGACGGGAGCTCTGGGGCCAACGTCCTGACTTTC,CASSPDGSSGANVLTF
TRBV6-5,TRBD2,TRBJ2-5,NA,TGTGCCAGCGGAATTCTAGCGGGAGAGACCCAGTACTTC,CASGILAGETQYF
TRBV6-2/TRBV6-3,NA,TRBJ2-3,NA,TGTGCCAGCAGTGCCCGGGGCCGCCCAGATACGCAGTATTTT,CASSARGRPDTQYF
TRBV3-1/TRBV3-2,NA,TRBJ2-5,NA,TGTGCCAGCAGCCCTTGGGGAGCGCGTGAGACCCAGTACTTC,CASSPWGARETQYF
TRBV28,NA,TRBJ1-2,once,TGTGCCAGCAGTCCCCCCCATAACTATGGCTACACCTTC,CASSPPHNYGYTF
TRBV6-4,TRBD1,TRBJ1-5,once,TGTGCCAGCAGTGACGGGGACAGGGTCGCCAATCAGCCCCAGCATTTT,CASSDGDRVANQPQHF
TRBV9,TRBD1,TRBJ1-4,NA,TGTGCCAGCAGCCGACAGGGGATTGACGGTGAAAAACTGTTTTTT,CASSRQGIDGEKLFF
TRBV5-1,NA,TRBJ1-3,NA,TGTGCCAGCAGCCTTACCGGTCCGGGGAGGGGAAACACCATATATTTT,CASSLTGPGRGNTIYF
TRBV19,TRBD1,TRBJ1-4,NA,TGTGCCAGTAGTATCTCGGGACAGGCTAATGAAAAACTGTTTTTT,CASSISGQANEKLFF
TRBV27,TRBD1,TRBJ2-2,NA,TGTGCCAGCAGACAGGGGTCGCGCTCCACCGGGGAGCTGTTTTTT,CASRQGSRSTGELFF
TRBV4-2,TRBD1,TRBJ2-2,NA,TGTGCCAGCAGCCAAGACGGGACAGGGGACACCGGGGAGCTGTTTTTT,CASSQDGTGDTGELFF
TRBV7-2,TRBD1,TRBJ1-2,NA,TGTGCCAGCAGCTCCCGGACAGGGGGGTATGGCTACACCTTC,CASSSRTGGYGYTF
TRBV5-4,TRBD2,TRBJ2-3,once,TGTGCCAGCAGCATAACTAGCGGAACTAGCACAGATACGCAGTATTTT,CASSITSGTSTDTQYF
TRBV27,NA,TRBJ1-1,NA,TGTGCCAGCAGTTTGTCGCCGAACACTGAAGCTTTCTTT,CASSLSPNTEAFF
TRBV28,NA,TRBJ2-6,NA,TGTGCCAGCAGTTTATGGAGTGCGTCCTCTGGGGCCAACGTCCTGACTTTC,CASSLWSASSGANVLTF
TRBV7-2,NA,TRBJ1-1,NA,TGTGCCAGCAGCTTCTCAAAGGTTCGGAGCACTGAAGCTTTCTTT,CASSFSKVRSTEAFF
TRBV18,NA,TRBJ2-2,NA,TGTGCCAGCTCACCCAGTCACACCGGGGAGCTGTTTTTT,CASSPSHTGELFF
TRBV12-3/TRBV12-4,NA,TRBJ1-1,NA,TGTGCCAGCAGTTTGATGGCTGAAGCTTTCTTT,CASSLMAEAFF
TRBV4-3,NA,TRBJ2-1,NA,TGCGCCAGCAGCCAAGGACTAAGCAATGAGCAGTTCTTC,CASSQGLSNEQFF
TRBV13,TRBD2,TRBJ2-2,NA,TGTGCCAGCAGCCCAGGACTAGCGGGAGGCACCGGGGAGCTGTTTTTT,CASSPGLAGGTGELFF
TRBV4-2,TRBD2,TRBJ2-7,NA,TGTGCCAGCAGCCAAGCACTAGCGGGGGTAGGTGAGCAGTACTTC,CASSQALAGVGEQYF
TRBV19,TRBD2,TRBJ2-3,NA,TGTGCCAGTACCGCTAGCGGGGCCCATCGGGGGCAGTATTTT,CASTASGAHRGQYF
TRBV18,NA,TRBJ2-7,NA,TGTGCCAGCTCACCAACCGACAAATACGAGCAGTACTTC,CASSPTDKYEQYF
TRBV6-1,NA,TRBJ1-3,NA,TGTGCCAGCAGTGATGGTACGGGGGCGGGCGGAAACACCATATATTTT,CASSDGTGAGGNTIYF
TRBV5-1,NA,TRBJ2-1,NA,TGCGCCAGCAGCGGGACGGGGCCGGTTGGGAATGAGCAGTTCTTC,CASSGTGPVGNEQFF
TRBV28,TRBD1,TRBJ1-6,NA,TGTGCCAGCAGTTTAACAGGGGTGTTATCACCCCTCCACTTT,CASSLTGVLSPLHF
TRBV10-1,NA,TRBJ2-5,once,TGCGCCATCCGTAGACCGACCATCCAAGAGACCCAGTACTTC,CAIRRPTIQETQYF
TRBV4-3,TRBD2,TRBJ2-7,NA,TGCGCCAGCAGCCGGACTCTAGCGGGGGGCTCCTACGAGCAGTACTTC,CASSRTLAGGSYEQYF
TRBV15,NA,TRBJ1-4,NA,TGTGCCACCAGCAGAGCCCCAAATGAAAAACTGTTTTTT,CATSRAPNEKLFF
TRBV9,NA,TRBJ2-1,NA,TGTGCCAGCAGCGTCACTTTGGCGGCCCCCTACAATGAGCAGTTCTTC,CASSVTLAAPYNEQFF
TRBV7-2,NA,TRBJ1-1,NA,TGTGCCAGCAGCTTAGCGCTGAAGGTACCGAACACTGAAGCTTTCTTT,CASSLALKVPNTEAFF
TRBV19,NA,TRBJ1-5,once,TGTGCCAGTAATGGGGAAGGGAGCCAGCCCCAGCATTTT,CASNGEGSQPQHF
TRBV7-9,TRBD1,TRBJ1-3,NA,TGTGCCAGCAGCCCGACAGGGGGCAGAGACACCATATATTTT,CASSPTGGRDTIYF
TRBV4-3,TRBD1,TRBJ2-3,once,TGCGCCAGCAGCCAAGGTCTCCGGGACAGGGGAGCAGATACGCAGTATTTT,CASSQGLRDRGADTQYF
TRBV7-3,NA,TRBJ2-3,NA,TGTGCCAGCAGCCCCTACGAGGGTACGCAGTATTTT,CASSPYEGTQYF
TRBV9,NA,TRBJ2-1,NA,TGTGCCAGCAGCGTAGACGGCGGTGTTGAGAATGAGCAGTTCTTC,CASSVDGGVENEQFF